This T cell receptor (beta chain) emerged from a study of blood T cells in healthy people across ages (dated by TCRdb to 2013 to 2016). About the investigation overall: In model experiments, roughly one uniquely barcoded TCR beta cDNA molecule per two T cells was captured by template switching. Using deep sequencing normalized with unique cDNA molecular identifiers, the study measured how TCR beta repertoire diversity changes with age. To avoid experimental bias, donors of different ages were randomly spread across the sequencing lanes. The donors were divided into four age groups: young (average around 17 years), middle-aged (around 41), aged (approximately 62) and long-lived (roughly 82). The study analyzed two additional independent replicas of 1 million unique cDNA reads from the same blood draw for two donors, one aged 18 to 29 and one aged 80 or older. Summary of the overall study and its limitations: Observed TCR beta diversity correlated strongly with the percentage of naive T cells measured by flow cytometry. Conclusive comparison of naive and antigen-experienced compartments was prevented by the profiling of bulk unsorted PBMCs. Estimates of total diversity based on one million sequenced T cells were regarded as lower bounds and as underestimates. Compared with the aged group, the long-lived group had more naive CD4+ T cells, fewer expanded clones and increased TCR diversity, a pattern suggesting age selection. Observed TCR beta diversity per million T cells fell roughly linearly with age, and a significant reduction was already apparent by age around 40. The CMV infection status of donors was not known, potentially confounding age-related changes in expanded clonotypes.

A word on this clonotype: There is no known antigen for this receptor. No base quality information exists; no much larger clone differs at one position.

Receptors were amplified or captured by 5' RACE. The sequencing machine was an Illumina HiSeq 2500. A second PCR of about 6 to 12 cycles was run with a J-beta primer mix and a sample-barcoded 5' primer. A template-switch 5' adaptor carrying 12 random nucleotides introduced a unique molecular identifier onto each TCR beta cDNA molecule. Each sample yielded at least 3 million CDR3-containing paired-end reads. First-strand cDNA was synthesized from all RNA with the Mint cDNA synthesis kit, primed by a TRBC-specific oligonucleotide. Following uracil-DNA glycosylase treatment, a first 18-cycle PCR with universal primers M1SS and BC2_uni_R was performed on all cDNA. The original methods were these. Normalization of each sample was performed by random selection of 1 million high-quality reads, each carrying a distinct molecular identifier. Reads sharing molecular identifiers were discarded rather than binned into consensus sequences. MiTCR, run with a Q25 quality threshold and the strictest error-elimination algorithm, handled CDR3 identification, clonotype clustering and error correction. A nonparametric unseen species model with Euler transformation was used to estimate a lower bound on total TCR beta diversity. In TCRdb, the public reads were trimmed at Q25 with fastp and aligned with MiXCR, with productive beta chains retained. Every entry covers one CDR3 protein and lists the most common genes and DNA from its rows. TCRdb, not the original authors, processed these V and J calls. Here the sample has hundreds of thousands of distinct CDR3 sequences; 58% occur a single time. Roughly 22% of the sample comes from the top ten.

According to the germline V gene, CDR1 reads MNHEY and CDR2 reads SVGAGI. There are 13 amino acids in the CDR3, from cysteine to phenylalanine inclusive. Only CDR3 DNA is held: 39 bases, read in frame from base 1. The junction shows trimming of 2 bases on V and 9 bases on J, and the gene matches do not reach 1 base of it. Systemically healthy Caucasian individuals from Russia, 35 to 50 in total and aged about 6 to 100 years, were included as donors. About 10 milliliters of peripheral blood were collected from each donor into EDTA-treated Vacutainer tubes. PBMCs were isolated by Ficoll-Paque density-gradient centrifugation, with at least 6 million obtained per sample. Total RNA, at least 6 micrograms per sample, was extracted from PBMCs with Trizol reagent. For every donor, an aliquot of PBMCs went through flow cytometry to measure the percentages of naive CD45RAhigh/CD27high T cells.

Sample: blood. The chain uses TRBV6-5 and TRBJ1-6; 7 of the junction bases match TRBD1. The clonotype was recovered from a man aged 25-40 years in good health. The CDR3 has the sequence CASSYGTVSPLHF. The bases read TGTGCCAGCAGTTACGGGACAGTTTCACCCCTCCACTTT.